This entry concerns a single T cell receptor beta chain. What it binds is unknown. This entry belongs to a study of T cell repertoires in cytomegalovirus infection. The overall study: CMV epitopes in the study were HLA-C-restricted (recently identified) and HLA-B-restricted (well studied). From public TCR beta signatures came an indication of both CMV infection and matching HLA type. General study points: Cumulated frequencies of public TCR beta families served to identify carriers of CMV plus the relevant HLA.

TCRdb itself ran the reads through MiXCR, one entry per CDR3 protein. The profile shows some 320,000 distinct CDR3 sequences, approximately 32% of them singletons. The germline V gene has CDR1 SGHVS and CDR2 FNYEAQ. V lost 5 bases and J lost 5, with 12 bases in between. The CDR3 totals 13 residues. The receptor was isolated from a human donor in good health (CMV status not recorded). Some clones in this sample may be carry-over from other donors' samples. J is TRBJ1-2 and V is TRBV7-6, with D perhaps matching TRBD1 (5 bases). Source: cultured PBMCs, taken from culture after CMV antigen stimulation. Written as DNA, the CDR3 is TGTGCCAGCAGCCCCCGGAGGGGTTATGGCTACACCTTC. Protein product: CASSPRRGYGYTF.